This entry lists 21 T cell receptor beta chains sequenced from one sample in a study of T-cell reconstitution after alpha-beta-depleted transplantation in children. Using unique molecular identifiers, the investigators prepared the TCRbeta library. Via MiXCR, TCRdb re-called the PCR reads, giving one row per CDR3 protein. The sample consists of fewer than 150,000 distinct CDR3 sequences, about 9.9% of them appearing once. The sample here was PBMCs, mostly from graft donor cells, taken 180 days after TCRalphabeta/CD19-depleted stem cell transplant. Receptor source: a girl less than two years old who had a stem cell transplant for combined immunodeficiency, so the T cells may come from the graft donor.

This clonotype has only one observation. This chain connects TRBV5-6 to TRBJ2-1; TRBD1 is a possible D gene (5 bases). V was shortened by 3 bases and J by 5 bases, with 12 bases between the two germline ends. The CDR3 has 14 amino acids. Per the germline V gene, CDR1 is SGHDT and CDR2 is YYEEEE. In DNA, the CDR3 is TGTGCCAGCAGCTCCGGTCTAGGGGACAATGAGCAGTTCTTC. As protein: CASSSGLGDNEQFF.

The rearrangement joins TRBV6-5 to TRBJ1-2, with D possibly TRBD1 on 6 matching bases. Germline CDR1 reads MNHEY; CDR2 reads SVGAGI. V was shortened by 2 bases and J by 4 bases, with 8 bases between the two germline ends. This CDR3 contains 13 residues. The CDR3 DNA reads as TGTGCCAGCAGTTACGGGGGCGGCTATGGCTACACCTTC. This gives the protein CASSYGGGYGYTF.

The gene calls are TRBV11-2 and TRBJ2-1; 13 nucleotides match TRBD2. Germline V gene sequence: CDR1 SGHAT, CDR2 FQNNGV. The CDR3 sequence is 16 residues long. With V trimmed by 4 bases and J by 9 bases, 9 bases remained unmatched. Here the CDR3 reads CASSYELAGGRGEQFF. CDR3 sequence (DNA): TGTGCCAGCAGCTACGAACTAGCGGGGGGGCGTGGTGAGCAGTTCTTC.

This clonotype was seen more than once but under ten times. The chain is built from TRBV28 and TRBJ1-5, with D possibly matching TRBD1 (6 bases). CDR1 is MDHEN and CDR2 is SYDVKM in the germline V gene. V was shortened by 3 bases and J by 1 base, with 13 bases between the two germline ends. The CDR3 totals 16 residues. The CDR3 region has the DNA TGTGCCAGCAGTTTCAGGGGTATAGGGAGCAATCAGCCCCAGCATTTT. Residues: CASSFRGIGSNQPQHF.

This clonotype has a handful of counts. This chain joins TRBV20-1 and TRBJ2-6; the match to TRBD1 covers 8 bases. V lost 5 bases, J lost 0 bases, and 12 bases stayed unmatched. Germline V gene sequence: CDR1 DFQATT, CDR2 SNEGSKA (reference sequence). The CDR3 spans 18 residues. CDR3 sequence (DNA): TGCAGTGCTTCCGTCGGGACAGGTCTAACCTCTGGGGCCAACGTCCTGACTTTC. Its translation is CSASVGTGLTSGANVLTF.

This clonotype was seen at least ten times. The chain combines TRBV5-1 with TRBJ2-7; unclear D gene. CDR3 length equals 14 residues. V lost 4 bases and J lost 0, with 11 bases in between. Looked up from germline, CDR1 is SGHRS and CDR2 is YFSETQ. The CDR3 DNA reads as TGCGCCAGCAGCACCTTGGGTGCCTCCTACGAGCAGTACTTC. Translated, it gives CASSTLGASYEQYF.

This clonotype was counted ten times or more. The V gene is TRBV6-5, the J gene TRBJ2-2; possibly TRBD2 for D (5 bases). Germline V gene data show CDR1 as MNHEY and CDR2 as SVGAGI. Trimming left V 0 bases short and J 5 bases short, with 7 bases between. The CDR3 is made up of 14 amino acids. Here the CDR3 reads CASSYSRETGELFF. In DNA, the CDR3 is TGTGCCAGCAGTTACTCGAGGGAGACCGGGGAGCTGTTTTTT.

This clonotype showed up just a few times. The chain couples TRBV27 to TRBJ2-3; TRBD2 agrees at 9 bases. The length of the CDR3 is 16 residues. V was clipped by 2 bases and J by 4 bases; unmatched bases: 7. CDR1 and CDR2 (germline): MNHEY, SMNVEV (reference sequence). This CDR3 is CASSLLAGSWPDTQYF. The CDR3 DNA reads TGTGCCAGCAGTTTACTAGCGGGAAGTTGGCCAGATACGCAGTATTTT.

V gene TRBV7-3 combines with J gene TRBJ1-1, with TRBD1 matching 7 bases. There are 13 residues in the CDR3. Trimming cost V 4 bases and J 8 bases; bases outside gene matches: 7. Looked up from germline, CDR1 is SGHTA and CDR2 is FQGTGA. CDR3 nucleotide sequence: TGTGCCAGCAGCTCTGGGACAGCCACCGAAGCTTTCTTT. Translated, it gives CASSSGTATEAFF.

In its sample, this clonotype was seen many times. The chain has TRBV12-3 or TRBV12-4 and TRBJ2-1; the D gene is possibly TRBD2 (6 bases). This CDR3 has 14 residues. Trimming shortened V by 7 bases and J by 9 bases, and 19 bases separated the two germline ends. CDR3 region: CASTPPRPGGEQFF. CDR3 coding DNA: TGTGCCAGCACACCACCTAGGCCCGGGGGTGAGCAGTTCTTC.

The J gene is TRBJ2-7, the V gene TRBV5-1, with D perhaps matching TRBD1 or TRBD2 (6 bases each). The V gene lost 2 bases and the J gene lost 1 base, with 10 bases spanning the gap. This CDR3 has 14 residues. Germline V CDR1 and CDR2: SGHRS, YFSETQ. CDR3 residues: CASSFEGGSYEQYF. Written as DNA, the CDR3 is TGCGCCAGCAGCTTTGAGGGGGGATCCTACGAGCAGTACTTC.

This clonotype was seen only a few times. The chain recombines TRBV10-3 with TRBJ2-5, with 9 nucleotides matching TRBD1. This CDR3 is 15 amino acids long. V lost 4 bases to trimming and J lost 5 bases; unmatched junction nucleotides: 8. Germline CDR1 is ENHRY and CDR2 is SYGVKD. Here the CDR3 reads CAISAGQGRGETQYF. CDR3 nucleotide sequence: TGTGCCATCAGTGCGGGACAGGGAAGGGGTGAGACCCAGTACTTC.

This clonotype was observed many times. The chain uses TRBV27 and TRBJ2-1; no clear D. CDR1 MNHEY and CDR2 SMNVEV come from the germline V gene (reference sequence). The CDR3 runs 13 residues. V was pared by 2 bases and J by 3 bases, with 5 bases between. The CDR3 nucleotides read TGTGCCAGCAGTTTAGGGATCTACAATGAGCAGTTCTTC. This gives the protein CASSLGIYNEQFF.

This clonotype came up a few times. The rearrangement joins TRBV2 to TRBJ2-1; TRBD2 matches 8 bases. CDR1 is SNHLY and CDR2 is FYNNEI in the germline V gene. The CDR3 has 14 amino acids. V shed 7 bases and J 3 bases; nucleotides not matched to a gene: 5. CDR3 sequence reads: CASNLAGYYNEQFF. DNA for the CDR3: TGTGCCAGCAACCTAGCGGGTTACTACAATGAGCAGTTCTTC.

The rearrangement joins TRBV5-1 to TRBJ2-5; D is perhaps TRBD1 or TRBD2 (5 bases each). Trimming shortened V by 2 bases and J by 0 bases, and 14 bases separated the two germline ends. Germline V CDR1 and CDR2: SGHRS, YFSETQ. The CDR3 runs 16 residues. CDR3 DNA sequence: TGCGCCAGCAGCTTCCCGGGACGGCTGTACCAAGAGACCCAGTACTTC. It translates to CASSFPGRLYQETQYF.

The chain couples TRBV19 to TRBJ1-2; D is perhaps TRBD1 (5 bases). CDR1 LNHDA and CDR2 SQIVND come from the germline V gene (reference sequence). Trimming cost V 3 bases and J 6 bases, with 11 bases left between them. The CDR3 length is 13 residues. The CDR3 DNA reads as TGTGCCAGTAGTATGGGGACGGCAAATGGCTACACCTTC. This sequence encodes CASSMGTANGYTF.

The chain combines TRBV15 with TRBJ2-5; D remains ambiguous. The germline V and J ends were trimmed by 0 bases and 3 bases, with 17 bases remaining between them. The CDR3 contains 17 residues. CDR1 is LNHNV, CDR2 YYDKDF, per germline (reference sequence). The CDR3 region is CATSRDGPGAQKETQYF. Here the CDR3 DNA reads TGTGCCACCAGCAGAGATGGCCCGGGTGCCCAAAAAGAGACCCAGTACTTC.

The chain carries TRBV20-1 and TRBJ1-2, with 8 bases lining up with TRBD1. V lost 2 bases and J lost 5; bases outside the gene matches: 7. Germline V lookup: CDR1 DFQATT, CDR2 SNEGSKA (reference sequence). This CDR3 has 14 residues. DNA of the CDR3: TGCAGTGCTAGAACAGCGGGACAGGTTTATGGCTACACCTTC. This translates into CSARTAGQVYGYTF.

V is TRBV18 and J is TRBJ2-1; 8 bases map to TRBD2. The ends lost 4 bases at V and 2 bases at J; junction bases unmatched: 4. This CDR3 is 15 amino acids long. From germline, CDR1 is KGHSH and CDR2 LQKENI. CDR3 coding DNA: TGTGCCAGCTCACTTCTAGCGGGTACCTACAATGAGCAGTTCTTC. Its translation is CASSLLAGTYNEQFF.

This clonotype was found a few times. V and J are TRBV7-3 and TRBJ2-1, with 8 positions matching TRBD2. Germline assignment: CDR1 SGHTA and CDR2 FQGTGA. The CDR3 covers 16 residues. V was clipped by 5 bases and J by 3 bases; unmatched bases: 9. This CDR3 reads CASSPTAGTSYNEQFF. The CDR3 DNA sequence: TGTGCCAGCAGCCCGACCGCCGGGACTAGCTACAATGAGCAGTTCTTC.

This clonotype was picked up one time. A much larger clone lies one base from this, so it may be a read error. This likely comes from a read error, as the CDR3 has no conserved phenylalanine or tryptophan at its end. The genes are TRBV7-3 and TRBJ1-1; the D is unclear. Germline values: CDR1 SGHTA, CDR2 FQGTGA. Trimming took 2 bases from V and 1 from J, leaving 14 bases between them. The length of the CDR3 is 16 residues. DNA for the CDR3: TGTGCCAGCAGCTTAGGAGGTGTCTTTGGGAACACTGAAGCTTTCCTT. Protein sequence: CASSLGGVFGNTEAFL.